Below are 28 T cell receptor beta chains sequenced from a single sample in a study of blood T cells in healthy people across ages. Primed by a sample-barcoded 5' primer and a J-beta primer mix, a second PCR proceeded for roughly 6 to 12 cycles. Each CDR3 protein gets one entry after TCRdb re-called the 5' RACE reads with MiXCR. The table includes just under 900,000 distinct CDR3 sequences, around 26% detected once. The specimen was blood. These receptors all stem from a woman of 80 years or more in good health.

The chain recombines TRBV10-3 with TRBJ2-7; D might be TRBD1 or TRBD2, each matching 5 bases. The DNA end favors TRBJ2-5, so the J call may be wrong. The V gene's germline CDR1 is ENHRY and CDR2 SYGVKD. The CDR3 covers 14 residues. The CDR3 DNA follows: TGTGCCATCCGGGGTAGTGAGAGGGGAGAGACCCAGTACTTC. Protein sequence: CAIRGSERGETQYF.

Ten or more counts support this clonotype. The chain is built from TRBV4-3 and TRBJ1-4; no definite D call. The CDR3 totals 13 residues. Germline CDR1 LGHNA, CDR2 YSLEER. V lost 0 bases to trimming and J lost 15 bases, with 14 bases between them. The CDR3 region is CASSQDLWTVLFF. The DNA for the CDR3 is TGCGCCAGCAGCCAAGATCTGTGGACCGTCTTGTTTTTT.

In this sample, this clonotype turned up many times. The chain recombines TRBV7-2 with TRBJ2-1; perhaps D is TRBD1 or TRBD2 (6 bases each). Germline loops: CDR1 SGHTA, CDR2 FQGNSA. V was clipped by 0 bases and J by 5 bases, with 8 bases between them. The length of the CDR3 is 14 residues. CDR3 bases: TGTGCCAGCAGCTTAGCGGGGGGCCACAATGAGCAGTTCTTC. Its translation: CASSLAGGHNEQFF.

Worth noting for this clonotype: This may stem from a read error, because a much larger clone lies one nucleotide away. The chain has TRBV4-1 and TRBJ2-1; D might be TRBD1 or TRBD2, each matching 5 bases. Germline V gene data show CDR1 as MGHRA and CDR2 as YSYEKL. The CDR3 totals 14 residues. The CDR3 DNA follows: TGCACCAGCAGCCAAGGGGTGTGGGAGCATGAGCAGTTCTTC. This encodes CTSSQGVWEHEQFF.

Turning to this clonotype: The junction departs from germline at one end; a sequencing error may be responsible. The chain joins TRBV5-4 to TRBJ2-3; TRBD2 agrees at 8 bases. The CDR3 length is 16 residues. Looked up from germline, CDR1 is SGHNT and CDR2 is YYREEE (reference sequence). The CDR3 region has the DNA TGTACCAGCAGCCTCCCCGGGGGGGGACGAACAGATACGCAGTATTTT. Amino acids: CTSSLPGGGRTDTQYF.

The chain has TRBV11-2 and TRBJ1-4; D possibly corresponds to TRBD1 (6 bases). V was shortened by 3 bases and J by 0 bases, with 8 bases between the two germline ends. The germline CDR1 and CDR2 sequences are SGHAT and FQNNGV. The CDR3 spans 15 residues. The CDR3 DNA is TGTGCCAGCAGCTTGAGGGGGGCAACTAATGAAAAACTGTTTTTT. Translated: CASSLRGATNEKLFF. Looking up the rest from reference TRBV11-2 and TRBJ1-4 gives the full variable domain: EAGVAQSPRYKIIEKRQSVAFWCNPISGHATLYWYQQILGQGPKLLIQFQNNGVVDDSQLPKDRFSAERLKGVDSTLKIQPAKLEDSAVYLCASSLRGATNEKLFFGSGTQLSVL.

In this sample, this clonotype turned up a few times. This sequence joins TRBV20-1 and TRBJ1-1; no clear D gene. V lost 6 bases to trimming and J lost 3 bases, with 17 bases between them. The CDR3 is 14 residues long. CDR1 is DFQATT, CDR2 SNEGSKA, per germline (reference sequence). This CDR3 is CSAYGGSWDTEAFF. CDR3 nucleotide sequence: TGCAGTGCCTACGGCGGAAGTTGGGACACTGAAGCTTTCTTT.

This clonotype appeared a single time. V gene TRBV2 combines with J gene TRBJ2-1; 15 bases fit TRBD2. The J call could be wrong; TRBJ2-7 is a better fit for the DNA end. The germline V gene encodes CDR1 SNHLY and CDR2 FYNNEI. The CDR3 is made up of 19 amino acids. The CDR3 DNA follows: TGTGCCAGCGGGGGCAGGACTAGCGGGGGGGCCTTTTCCTACAATGAGCAGTACTTC. This gives the protein CASGGRTSGGAFSYNEQYF.

Points on this clonotype: The junction differs from germline at one of its ends, possibly a read error. The CDR3 nucleotides read TGCACCAGCAGCCAAGAGTCCCCGGGACACCGCGACACTGAAGCTTTCTTT. This translates into CTSSQESPGHRDTEAFF. This chain links TRBV4-3 with TRBJ1-1; perhaps TRBD1 as D (6 bases). The CDR3 consists of 17 residues. Germline V gives CDR1 LGHNA, CDR2 YSLEER.

The chain recombines TRBV7-9 with TRBJ2-5, with 7 bases fitting TRBD1. The CDR3 length is 17 residues. V dropped 5 bases and J dropped 5; count of bases not matched to a gene: 17. The V gene's germline CDR1 is SEHNR and CDR2 FQNEAQ (reference sequence). The CDR3 here is CASSPYFPGTAEETQYF. DNA of the CDR3: TGTGCCAGCAGCCCTTACTTTCCCGGGACAGCGGAGGAGACCCAGTACTTC.

This clonotype was observed a handful of times. V and J are TRBV20-1 and TRBJ1-5; 7 bases fit TRBD1. The CDR3 loop spans 14 amino acids. V was pared by 4 bases and J by 2 bases, with 5 bases of the junction left unmatched. Germline CDR1 DFQATT, CDR2 SNEGSKA (reference sequence). The CDR3 nucleotides read TGCAGTGCTACACAGGGGTTGCGCAATCAGCCCCAGCATTTT. This gives the protein CSATQGLRNQPQHF.

With regard to this clonotype: Just one base apart from a much larger clone, this may be a read error. The chain employs TRBV28 and TRBJ2-1; D assignment may be TRBD1 or TRBD2 (6 bases each). This CDR3 has 16 amino acids. V was shortened by 5 bases and J by 6 bases, with 20 bases between the two germline ends. Germline CDR1 reads MDHEN; CDR2 reads SYDVKM. The CDR3 DNA reads TGTGCCAGCAGTCCCCTCGACACAAGGGGGGTCAATGAGCAGTTCTTC. It specifies CASSPLDTRGVNEQFF.

This clonotype was counted many times. The CDR3: CASSTPGGLPSDTQYF. The CDR3 DNA sequence: TGTGCCAGCAGCACCCCCGGGGGACTACCTTCAGATACGCAGTATTTT. The chain links TRBV11-2 to TRBJ2-3; 7 positions match TRBD2. The germline gives CDR1 SGHAT, CDR2 FQNNGV. The V and J ends lost 5 bases and 4 bases, in that order; junction bases with no gene match: 12. CDR3 length: 16 amino acids.

This clonotype occurred many times. The DNA of the CDR3 is TGTGCCAGCAGCGTGACGGGCAGCCCCTACGAGCAGTACTTC. It translates to CASSVTGSPYEQYF. This chain links TRBV9 with TRBJ2-7; D unclear. Germline CDR1 and CDR2: SGDLS and YYNGEE. The CDR3 consists of 14 residues. V shed 2 bases and J shed 2 bases, with 11 bases lying between them.

This clonotype came up many times. This sequence joins TRBV4-3 and TRBJ2-1, with 8 nucleotides matching TRBD1. Germline loops: CDR1 LGHNA, CDR2 YSLEER. Trimming at V came to 0 bases and at J to 6 bases, leaving 7 bases not matched to a gene. This CDR3 spans 16 amino acids. DNA for the CDR3: TGCGCCAGCAGCCAAGAAAGCGCCGACAGGGGCAATGAGCAGTTCTTC. It codes for CASSQESADRGNEQFF.

The chain is built from TRBV7-2 and TRBJ2-3, with D possibly being TRBD1 (5 bases). There are 13 residues in the CDR3. From germline, CDR1 is SGHTA and CDR2 FQGNSA. Trimming left V 1 base short and J 10 bases short, with 12 bases between. CDR3 in amino acids: CASSLGADIAQYF. The CDR3 bases are TGTGCCAGCAGCTTAGGGGCGGACATAGCGCAGTATTTT.

This clonotype was observed at least ten times. The chain has TRBV20-1 and TRBJ2-1; D perhaps matches TRBD1 (5 bases). V was cut by 4 bases and J by 6 bases, with 16 bases left in between. Looked up from germline, CDR1 is DFQATT and CDR2 is SNEGSKA (reference sequence). This CDR3 is built from 14 residues. CDR3 nucleotides: TGCAGTGCTAATGGGGCCCTCACAACCAATGAGCAGTTCTTC. It specifies CSANGALTTNEQFF.

At least ten counts were recorded for this clonotype. V gene TRBV7-2 combines with J gene TRBJ2-3; TRBD2 matches 9 bases. The CDR3 is 17 amino acids. Germline CDR1 and CDR2: SGHTA and FQGNSA. After removal of 1 base from V and 1 base from J, the junction contained 6 bases not matched to a gene. The CDR3 spells CASSLGWRGGGTDTQYF. CDR3 DNA: TGTGCCAGCAGCTTAGGTTGGCGGGGGGGGGGCACAGATACGCAGTATTTT.

V is TRBV15 and J is TRBJ2-2; the match to TRBD1 covers 7 bases. The CDR3 covers 14 residues. Germline V gives CDR1 LNHNV, CDR2 YYDKDF (reference sequence). J gave up 10 bases and V 2 bases, and 7 bases lay outside the gene matches. The CDR3 DNA reads as TGTGCCACCAGCAGACCTAGGGACAGAGTGGAGCTGTTTTTT. The encoded protein is CATSRPRDRVELFF.

The rearrangement joins TRBV12-3 or TRBV12-4 to TRBJ2-5; no clear D gene. CDR3 length: 13 residues. The ends were cut back, 4 bases at V and 11 bases at J, with 17 bases in the middle. The CDR3 sequence is CASSSFYPGEQYF. In DNA form, the CDR3 reads TGTGCCAGCAGTTCTTTTTACCCGGGTGAGCAGTACTTC.

In its sample, this clonotype was seen many times. The V gene is TRBV7-2, the J gene TRBJ2-1; 14 bases align to TRBD2. Germline loops: CDR1 SGHTA, CDR2 FQGNSA. Unmatched junction bases numbered 2, after V lost 4 bases and J lost 9 bases. This CDR3 is 14 amino acids long. The DNA of the CDR3 is TGTGCCAGCAGCTATGGACTAGCGGGGGGTGAGCAGTTCTTC. Translation: CASSYGLAGGEQFF.

The gene calls are TRBV7-9 and TRBJ2-1; D call uncertain. The J call is uncertain, as TRBJ2-7 better fits the DNA end. Germline V gene sequence: CDR1 SEHNR, CDR2 FQNEAQ (reference sequence). This CDR3 has 15 residues. DNA for the CDR3: TGTGCCAGCAGCTTAGAGGTCTCTATATACAATGAGCAGTACTTC. This encodes CASSLEVSIYNEQYF.

This chain joins TRBV3-1 and TRBJ2-5; no reliable D call. V was clipped by 1 base and J by 3 bases, with 9 bases between them. Germline CDR1 is LGHDT and CDR2 is YNNKEL (reference sequence). The CDR3 has 14 amino acids. The DNA of the CDR3 is TGTGCCAGCAGCCAAGCATCAGCCGAAGAGACCCAGTACTTC. Amino acids: CASSQASAEETQYF.

This clonotype was observed many times. The chain uses TRBV9 and TRBJ2-5; D possibly corresponds to TRBD1 (5 bases). V dropped 4 bases and J dropped 4 bases, with 14 bases sitting between them. Germline CDR1 is SGDLS and CDR2 is YYNGEE. The length of the CDR3 is 14 residues. CDR3: CASSPRTPGETQYF. CDR3 in DNA: TGTGCCAGCAGCCCGAGGACACCGGGAGAGACCCAGTACTTC.

As for this clonotype: The final CDR3 position lacks the conserved phenylalanine or tryptophan, pointing to a likely read error. The rearrangement joins TRBV5-5 to TRBJ2-5, with TRBD2 matching 13 bases. Germline CDR1 and CDR2: SGHKS and YYEKEE (reference sequence). The CDR3 spans 16 residues. V shed 4 bases and J 5 bases; nucleotides not matched to a gene: 8. The CDR3 DNA is TGTGCCAGCAGCCTGACTAGCGGGGGGCCTTGGGAGACCCAGTACGTC. Translating gives CASSLTSGGPWETQYV.

This clonotype showed up just a few times. V gene TRBV2 combines with J gene TRBJ1-5, with D possibly being TRBD1 (6 bases). This CDR3 contains 14 residues. The V gene's germline CDR1 is SNHLY and CDR2 FYNNEI. Trimming left V 6 bases short and J 4 bases short, with 13 bases between. CDR3 amino acids: CASRDGQPNQPQHF. In DNA, the CDR3 is TGTGCCAGCAGGGACGGACAGCCTAATCAGCCCCAGCATTTT.

In the case of this clonotype: Given a much more abundant clone one base away, this may be a read error. The V and J genes are TRBV6-1 and TRBJ2-4; D possibly corresponds to TRBD1 (6 bases). V lost 2 bases, J lost 13 bases, and 12 bases lay in between. This CDR3 contains 12 residues. Germline V CDR1 and CDR2: MNHNS, SASEGT. CDR3 bases: TGTGCCAGCAGTGAATCGGGAAGGGGGCAGTACTTC. This codes for CASSESGRGQYF.

The chain couples TRBV1 to TRBJ2-7. TRBV1 is marked as a pseudogene. This CDR3 comprises 15 residues. CDR3 sequence reads: CTSSQDKQKLYEQYF. CDR3 sequence (DNA): TGCACCAGCAGCCAAGATAAACAGAAACTCTACGAGCAGTACTTC.